This TCR beta chain was captured in a study of blood T cells in healthy people across ages (dated by TCRdb to about 2015). With regard to the full study: In model experiments, template switching captured about one uniquely barcoded TCR beta cDNA molecule for every two T cells. To track age-related changes in TCR beta repertoire diversity, the study relied on deep sequencing normalized with unique cDNA molecular identifiers. The donors were split into four age groups: young (average about 15 years), middle-aged (39), aged (more than 60) and long-lived (approximately 80). To avoid experimental bias, donors of different ages were spread randomly across the sequencing lanes. Two additional independent replicas of 1 million unique cDNA reads from the same blood draw were analyzed for two donors (one aged 18 to 30 and one aged 80 or older).

V drops 2 bases and J drops 6 bases, leaving 5 bases in between. The CDR3 runs 11 amino acids, cysteine and phenylalanine included. Kept here is only the CDR3 DNA, which spans 33 bases and is read in frame from base 1. This clonotype has ten or more counts. Its antigen is unknown. It has no much larger one-base neighbor in the sample; base qualities were not kept. The library came from 5' RACE. TCRdb names Illumina HiSeq 2500 as the instrument used. A second PCR of roughly 7 to 12 cycles was run with a J-beta primer mix and a sample-barcoded 5' primer. Each TCR beta cDNA molecule received a unique molecular identifier from a template-switch 5' adaptor carrying 12 random nucleotides. Each sample yielded at least 2.5 million CDR3-containing paired-end reads. All of the RNA was converted into first-strand cDNA using the Mint cDNA synthesis kit, with a TRBC-specific oligonucleotide serving as the primer. Following uracil-DNA glycosylase treatment, a first 18-cycle PCR with universal primers M1SS and BC2_uni_R was performed on all cDNA. In the paper's pipeline: For normalization, 1 million high-quality reads, each with a distinct molecular identifier, were randomly selected from each sample. Reads sharing molecular identifiers were discarded rather than binned into consensus sequences. MiTCR, set to a Q25 quality threshold and the strictest error-elimination algorithm, was used for CDR3 identification, clonotype clustering and error correction. A nonparametric unseen species model with Euler transformation was used to estimate lower-bound total TCR beta diversity. TCRdb trimmed public reads at Q25 via fastp, called clones via MiXCR and kept in-frame beta chains. CDR3 protein sequences are deduplicated, and each keeps its most common genes and DNA. These V and J calls rely on TCRdb rather than the paper's analysis. The sample records hundreds of thousands of distinct CDR3 sequences, approximately 21% of which are singletons. The ten largest clones represent approximately 3.6% of the sample.

The donors were about 40 Caucasian individuals from Russia, aged roughly 6 to 90 years, who were systemically healthy. About 9.1 milliliters of peripheral blood were collected from each donor into EDTA-treated Vacutainer tubes. Ficoll-Paque density-gradient centrifugation was used to isolate PBMCs, with at least 7 million per sample. Total RNA was extracted from PBMCs with Trizol reagent, with at least 6 micrograms obtained per sample. Naive CD45RAhigh/CD27high T cell percentages were measured by flow cytometry on a PBMC aliquot from every donor. Summary of the overall study and its limitations: Total diversity estimates from one million sequenced T cells were considered lower bounds and underestimates. The percentage of naive T cells measured by flow cytometry correlated strongly with observed TCR beta diversity. Because the CMV infection status of the donors was unknown, age-related changes in expanded clonotypes may potentially have been confounded. Observed TCR beta diversity per million T cells fell roughly linearly with age, and a significant reduction was already apparent by age about 36. Since profiling was done on bulk unsorted PBMCs, naive and antigen-experienced compartments could not be conclusively compared. Compared with the aged group, more naive CD4+ T cells, fewer expanded clones and increased TCR diversity were shown by the long-lived group, suggesting age selection.

Sequencing was carried out using blood. The chain is encoded by TRBV12-3 or TRBV12-4 joined to TRBJ2-7, with the D segment identity uncertain. The sequence came from a man in his sixties or seventies in good health. The CDR3 here reads CASSLSREQYF. The nucleotides are TGTGCCAGCAGTTTAAGTCGCGAGCAGTACTTC.